This record concerns one T cell receptor beta chain sequence. Its specific antigen is unknown. One base away there is no much larger clone; base qualities are not given. Participants in the prospective study were enrolled through a virtual design, were aged about 18 to 100 years, and lived in about two dozen United States geographic areas. To assign participants to cohorts, the prospective study relied on clinical history that participants themselves reported in a screening survey and a study questionnaire. Each participant in the prospective study had whole blood, serum and a nasopharyngeal or oropharyngeal swab collected by mobile phlebotomists. Prospective study participants could optionally give additional blood draws and questionnaires over an approximately two-month period. Prospective study blood samples were shipped either frozen or at room temperature before DNA extraction. Taken from the germline V gene (reference sequence), the CDR1 and CDR2 loops are LNHDA and SQIVND. V is reduced by 7 bases and J by 1 base, leaving a spacing of 13 bases between them. Measured from the cysteine to the phenylalanine, the CDR3 is 15 residues long. This entry keeps only the CDR3 DNA: 45 bases, framed from base 1.

The sample is drawn from a study of blood T cell repertoires in COVID-19 (dated by TCRdb to 2020 to 2022). About the investigation overall: Samples covering the acute and convalescent phases of COVID-19 were provided by collaborators in the United States, Italy and Spain. A de-identified subject ID, COVID-19 status, age in years and sex were almost always included in the sample metadata. The repertoires were released in a freely available public database intended as a resource for research on the immune response to SARS-CoV-2. Samples were obtained from the ongoing ImmuneRACE study (first 160 participants) and from 1,254 subjects provided by 6 global collaborators. Deeply sampled blood TCRbeta repertoires from subjects exposed to, actively infected with, or recovered from COVID-19 were included in the dataset. The material from the prospective study consisted of cDNA or gDNA derived from T cells, B-cell-depleted T cells, or PBMCs. HLA class I and class II types, where available, came from metadata supplied by the sample provider rather than from assay-based typing. General study outcomes and caveats: How much clinical and demographic metadata was included differed by source and by participant, and the metadata was provided uncurated.

TCRbeta CDR3 regions were amplified from genomic DNA by means of the immunoSEQ Assay, a bias-controlled multiplex PCR. The original pipeline was this. The number of nucleated cells in each sample was estimated by amplification of reference gene primers within the assay. To quantify the absolute abundance of each unique TCRbeta CDR3 rearrangement, sequence reads were collapsed and filtered. For each sample, productive Simpson clonality was calculated as the square root of Simpson's diversity index over productive rearrangements. Entries here come from immuneACCESS through TCRdb and include only in-frame sequences with V and J called. Some clones fail to appear in such tables; in the studies checked, an unresolved V gene covers under half of the shortfall, and the cause of the remainder is unknown. The D gene and trimming were derived from the DNA, and the V and J assignments and clone size from that table. The sample has hundreds of thousands of clones on record, around 89% of them singletons. 1% to 1.5% of the sample comes from the top ten.

Sequencing was performed on PBMCs or T cells enriched from blood (not recorded which). The chain couples TRBV19 to TRBJ2-2, with an unclear D gene assignment. This sequence originates from a woman aged 40 to 55 with acute COVID-19. This receptor has the CDR3 CASTLGAGNTGELFF. The DNA reads TGTGCCAGTACTCTTGGAGCCGGGAACACCGGGGAGCTGTTTTTT. Here the CDR3 is joined to the reference TRBV19 and TRBJ2-2 genes, and the full variable domain is: DGGITQSPKYLFRKEGQNVTLSCEQNLNHDAMYWYRQDPGQGLRLIYYSQIVNDFQKGDIAEGYSVSREKKESFPLTVTSAQKNPTAFYLCASTLGAGNTGELFFGEGSRLTVL.